Each of the 10 T cell receptor beta chains below was sequenced from the same sample in a study of OX40 agonist ivuxolimab in advanced cancers. Produced via immunoSEQ multiplex PCR; TCRdb's table is partial and in-frame only. Of some 90,000 clones in the sample, about 94% were seen once. Specimen: CD4+ or CD8+ T cells sorted from blood, collected in a trial of the OX40 agonist ivuxolimab. The receptors derive from an adult with an advanced solid tumor such as melanoma, head and neck, liver or kidney cancer.

The chain joins TRBV28 to TRBJ2-3; TRBD2 matches at 7 bases. The V gene end was trimmed by 4 bases and the J gene end by 3 bases; junction bases not matched to a gene: 10. This CDR3 has 16 residues. CDR1 is MDHEN, CDR2 SYDVKM, per germline. CDR3 bases: TGTGCCAGCAGTTCCGCGGCGGGAGCGAGAACAGATACGCAGTATTTT. Translation: CASSSAAGARTDTQYF.

V is TRBV6-5 and J is TRBJ2-7; possibly TRBD1 for D (5 bases). V was shortened by 5 bases and J by 6 bases, with 11 bases between the two germline ends. CDR3 length equals 12 residues. Germline values: CDR1 MNHEY, CDR2 SVGAGI. The CDR3 DNA reads as TGTGCCAGCAGTCCAGGGAATATCGAGCAGTACTTC. This sequence encodes CASSPGNIEQYF.

V gene TRBV9 combines with J gene TRBJ2-1; TRBD1 agrees at 7 bases. Germline CDR1 SGDLS, CDR2 YYNGEE. This CDR3 is built from 13 residues. The V gene end was trimmed by 3 bases and the J gene end by 9 bases; junction bases not matched to a gene: 6. CDR3 sequence reads: CASSAQGEGEQFF. The CDR3 DNA reads as TGTGCCAGCAGCGCTCAGGGGGAAGGTGAGCAGTTCTTC.

This rearrangement joins TRBV4-3 to TRBJ2-1; D possibly corresponds to TRBD2 (6 bases). Between the trimmed V and J ends, which lost 0 bases and 6 bases, there was a span of 12 bases. The CDR3 is made up of 15 amino acids. CDR1 and CDR2 (germline): LGHNA, YSLEER. CDR3 nucleotide sequence: TGCGCCAGCAGCCAAGACTGGGACTTTCTCAATGAGCAGTTCTTC. Its translation is CASSQDWDFLNEQFF.

The CDR3 DNA sequence: TGTGCCAGTAGGGGCCATGGACTGCCGAGATCTAGCAATCAGCCCCAGCATTTT. Protein product: CASRGHGLPRSSNQPQHF. The genes are TRBV19 and TRBJ1-5; no reliable D call. This CDR3 is 18 amino acids long. Germline CDR1 and CDR2: LNHDA and SQIVND (reference sequence). V was clipped by 6 bases and J by 0 bases, with 21 bases between them.

The chain is built from TRBV11-2 and TRBJ1-2; 9 bases are a match to TRBD1. Unmatched junction bases numbered 9, after V lost 5 bases and J lost 2 bases. CDR1 is SGHAT, CDR2 FQNNGV, per germline. The CDR3 covers 16 residues. CDR3 sequence (DNA): TGTGCCAGCAGCGCTCGGACCGGGACAGGGAACTATGGCTACACCTTC. Protein sequence: CASSARTGTGNYGYTF.

The J gene is TRBJ2-7, the V gene TRBV5-1, with 10 nucleotides matching TRBD1. The CDR3 has 15 residues. Germline V gene data show CDR1 as SGHRS and CDR2 as YFSETQ. Germline trimming cut 4 bases from V and 2 bases from J; bases unmatched to any gene: 6. The DNA of the CDR3 is TGCGCCAGCAGCGTGACAGGGGGCAGCACCTACGAGCAGTACTTC. It yields the protein CASSVTGGSTYEQYF.

This clone has only a few counts. This chain uses TRBV10-3 with TRBJ1-1, with a tentative D call TRBD1 (6 bases). In germline, CDR1 is ENHRY, CDR2 SYGVKD. This CDR3 has 12 amino acids. Trimming cost V 6 bases and J 4 bases, with 9 bases left between them. CDR3: CAISRGFTEAFF. CDR3 nucleotides: TGTGCCATCAGCAGGGGATTCACTGAAGCTTTCTTT.

The CDR3 sequence: CASSLVTSSGNTIYF. In nucleotides, the CDR3 is TGTGCCAGCAGCTTAGTTACGAGCTCTGGAAACACCATATATTTT. The genes are TRBV7-2 and TRBJ1-3; no reliable D call. The germline gives CDR1 SGHTA, CDR2 FQGNSA. Trimming shortened V by 1 base and J by 0 bases, and 7 bases separated the two germline ends. The CDR3 covers 15 residues.

The genes are TRBV7-9 and TRBJ2-1; 7 positions agree with TRBD2. The germline gives CDR1 SEHNR, CDR2 FQNEAQ (reference sequence). V lost 0 bases and J lost 6; bases outside the gene matches: 2. The CDR3 extends over 14 amino acids. The CDR3 loop reads CASSLAGLFNEQFF. The CDR3 bases are TGTGCCAGCAGCTTAGCGGGACTATTCAATGAGCAGTTCTTC.